Sequencing of this TCR beta chain was carried out in a study of lymphopenia after photon versus proton radiotherapy. Study-level findings and limits: Relative stability marked proton patients; photon patients lost diversity and naive cells.

Using immunoSEQ multiplex PCR, the repertoire was profiled, and TCRdb retains in-frame clones only, with some absent. The sample holds about 53,000 clones; 80% to 90% are singletons and the top ten take approximately 31%. Comments on this clone: Its antigen remains unidentified.

The trim removed 1 base at V and 7 bases at J, leaving 7 bases unmatched. The germline V gene has CDR1 SNHLY and CDR2 FYNNEI. The CDR3 consists of 14 residues. The sample in question was peripheral blood, obtained from a patient treated with photon-based radiotherapy. The sequence was obtained from a man aged 50 to 59 with gastric cancer. This rearrangement joins TRBV2 to TRBJ2-7; 7 positions agree with TRBD2. CDR3 sequence reads: CASSEGGTRGEQYF. In nucleotides, the CDR3 is TGTGCCAGCAGTGAAGGAGGGACGCGGGGGGAGCAGTACTTC.